These 4 T cell receptor beta chains were sequenced from one sample in a study of T cell changes during pregnancy in multiple sclerosis. Profiling relied on immunoSEQ multiplex PCR, and the TCRdb table lists in-frame clones only, not all of them. The sample has about 77,000 clones, just over 90% seen once. The source material was peripheral blood, sampled after pregnancy. These TCRs come from a female donor in good health, enrolled as a control in a pregnancy study.

The J gene is TRBJ2-3, the V gene TRBV4-2; 9 bases are a match to TRBD2. From germline, CDR1 is LGHNA and CDR2 YNFKEQ. CDR3 length: 16 residues. With 0 bases clipped from V and 4 bases from J, the junction kept 5 bases outside the gene matches. CDR3 DNA sequence: TGTGCCAGCAGCCAAGATCCGGCGGGGGGGTCAGATACGCAGTATTTT. Protein product: CASSQDPAGGSDTQYF.

The gene calls are TRBV7-2 and TRBJ2-3; TRBD1 matches 8 bases. CDR1 and CDR2 (germline): SGHTA, FQGNSA. J lost 6 bases, V lost 0 bases, and 11 bases had no gene match. This CDR3 has 17 amino acids. In DNA form, the CDR3 reads TGTGCCAGCAGCTTAGCAGTTGCAGGGGGCTTGAGGGATACGCAGTATTTT. Translation gives CASSLAVAGGLRDTQYF.

The chain links TRBV5-4 to TRBJ2-1; 8 bases are shared with TRBD2. V was clipped by 4 bases and J by 4 bases; unmatched bases: 7. The CDR3 is 15 amino acids. Per germline, CDR1 SGHNT and CDR2 YYREEE (reference sequence). The CDR3 sequence is CASSKGLGVYNEQFF. DNA for the CDR3: TGTGCCAGCAGCAAGGGACTAGGGGTTTACAATGAGCAGTTCTTC.

CDR3 sequence: CASSTGGNGNTIYF. The DNA for the CDR3 is TGCGCCAGCAGTACAGGGGGCAATGGAAACACCATATATTTT. The V and J genes are TRBV5-1 and TRBJ1-3; 9 positions match TRBD1. Germline V CDR1 and CDR2: SGHRS, YFSETQ. The CDR3 is 14 amino acids. J gave up 3 bases and V 5 bases, and 3 bases lay outside the gene matches.